This is a list of T cell receptor beta chains from one sample in a study of CD8 T cells in Susac syndrome. TCRdb processed the immunoSEQ multiplex PCR reads anew with MiXCR; each CDR3 protein has one entry. The sample has roughly 130,000 distinct CDR3 sequences, approximately 94% seen once; the top ten hold less than 0.15%. The sequenced sample was CD4+ T cells from PBMCs. The receptors shown here come from a human donor with multiple sclerosis. Each CDR3 is given with its conserved first and last residue. A D gene is named only where the DNA matches it firmly. Clone sizes are given selectively: once, few, many, or a class where the clone is expanded.

18	TRBV12-3/TRBV12-4	.	TRBJ2-5	TRBD1	TGTGCCAGCAGTTTGTATGGGTGGGGACAGGACAACCAAGAGACCCAGTACTTC	CASSLYGWGQDNQETQYF
14	TRBV27	.	TRBJ1-5	.	TGTGCCAGCAGTTTGACACCCGGACATCAGCCCCAGCATTTT	CASSLTPGHQPQHF
12	TRBV29-1	.	TRBJ2-3	.	TGCAGCGTTGGAAGGGCCCGGGATACGCAGTATTTT	CSVGRARDTQYF
12	TRBV20-1	.	TRBJ2-3	TRBD2	TGCAGTGTAGCGGGGGGGAGAGATACGCAGTATTTT	CSVAGGRDTQYF
15	TRBV9	.	TRBJ2-5	.	TGTGCCAGCAGCGCTCCGATGGGGGTAACCGAGACCCAGTACTTC	CASSAPMGVTETQYF
15	TRBV19	.	TRBJ1-5	.	TGTGCCAGTAGTCCTTGGACAGTTAGCAATCAGCCCCAGCATTTT	CASSPWTVSNQPQHF
12	TRBV2	.	TRBJ1-2	TRBD1	TGTGCCAGCAGTGAGCAGGGGGACGGCTACACCTTC	CASSEQGDGYTF
18	TRBV5-4	.	TRBJ2-3	TRBD2	TGTGCCAGCAGCTTAGGACGAACTTCACTAGCGGGAACAGATACGCAGTATTTT	CASSLGRTSLAGTDTQYF
15	TRBV20-1	.	TRBJ2-5	TRBD2	TGCAGTGCTCTTCTCGGACTAGCGGGGAAAGAGACCCAGTACTTC	CSALLGLAGKETQYF
14	TRBV30	.	TRBJ1-5	TRBD1	TGTGCCTGGGCGGACAGGGGGCAAAATCAGCCCCAGCATTTT	CAWADRGQNQPQHF
15	TRBV2	.	TRBJ1-1	TRBD1	TGTGCCAGCAGTGGGACAGGGAAAATGAACACTGAAGCTTTCTTT	CASSGTGKMNTEAFF
14	TRBV6-5	.	TRBJ2-2	.	TGTGCCAGCAGTTACTCGAGACAACCCGGGGAGCTGTTTTTT	CASSYSRQPGELFF
12	TRBV12-3/TRBV12-4	.	TRBJ2-7	TRBD1	TGTGCCAGCGGACAGGGGGACTACGAGCAGTACTTC	CASGQGDYEQYF
15	TRBV30	once	TRBJ1-4	.	TGTGCCTGGAGCCTCCGAGCTTCAGGGAATGAAAAACTGTTTTTT	CAWSLRASGNEKLFF
14	TRBV20-1	once	TRBJ2-1	TRBD2	TGCAGTGCTAGACCCCGGGACTATTACAATGAGCAGTTCTTC	CSARPRDYYNEQFF
14	TRBV28	.	TRBJ1-5	.	TGTGCCAGCAGTTTATCAAAGCGGAATCAGCCCCAGCATTTT	CASSLSKRNQPQHF
12	TRBV29-1	.	TRBJ2-7	.	TGCAGCGGGGCCTTACAGGGATCCGAGCAGTACTTC	CSGALQGSEQYF
17	TRBV15	.	TRBJ1-5	.	TGTGCCACCAGCAGTCAACCGGGCAGGGTTGGGAATCAGCCCCAGCATTTT	CATSSQPGRVGNQPQHF
14	TRBV30	.	TRBJ1-2	TRBD1	TGTGCCTTCCTTGGGGACAGGGGACATTATGGCTACACCTTC	CAFLGDRGHYGYTF
15	TRBV4-3	once	TRBJ1-3	.	TGCGCCAGCAGCCAAGGGGGGCTGTCTGGAAACACCATATATTTT	CASSQGGLSGNTIYF
14	TRBV12-3/TRBV12-4	.	TRBJ2-5	TRBD1	TGTGCCAGCAGCACCGGGACAGGGGCTGGGACCCAGTACTTC	CASSTGTGAGTQYF
14	TRBV5-1	.	TRBJ1-1	.	TGCGCCAGCAGCTTGACAGGGAGAGCAAACGAAGCTTTCTTT	CASSLTGRANEAFF
11	TRBV27	.	TRBJ1-2	.	TGTGCCAGCAGCGCAGGCCGAGGCTACACCTTC	CASSAGRGYTF
14	TRBV3-1	.	TRBJ1-1	.	TGTGCCAGCAGATTCGGGACAACGAACACTGAAGCTTTCTTT	CASRFGTTNTEAFF
10	TRBV29-1	.	TRBJ2-5	.	TGCAGCGTAGCGGAGGGGACCCAGTACTTC	CSVAEGTQYF
12	TRBV6-2/TRBV6-3	.	TRBJ1-1	.	TGTGCCAGCAGGGCGTCTGGCAGAGAAGCTTTCTTT	CASRASGREAFF
13	TRBV30	.	TRBJ2-2	.	TGTGCCTGGATGTGGGGGGTGGCCGGGGAGCTGTTTTTT	CAWMWGVAGELFF
14	TRBV12-3/TRBV12-4	.	TRBJ1-2	.	TGTGCCAGCAGTTCCCGGCCAGTAAACTATGGCTACACCTTC	CASSSRPVNYGYTF
12	TRBV24-1	.	TRBJ2-3	.	TGTGCCACTGCGGGGGACATAGGGTTGCAGTATTTT	CATAGDIGLQYF
16	TRBV6-1	.	TRBJ2-3	TRBD2	TGTGCCAGCAGCCTTTTGGCGGGAGATAGTTCAGATACGCAGTATTTT	CASSLLAGDSSDTQYF
13	TRBV6-5	.	TRBJ1-1	.	TGTGCCAGCAGTTTAACAGGGAGGACTGAAGCTTTCTTT	CASSLTGRTEAFF
15	TRBV15	.	TRBJ1-5	.	TGTGCCACCAGCAGAGACAAGATGAGCAATCAGCCCCAGCATTTT	CATSRDKMSNQPQHF
15	TRBV3-1	.	TRBJ2-2	TRBD1	TGTGCCAGCACCCGGGACAGGCCCTTGGCCGGGGAGCTGTTTTTT	CASTRDRPLAGELFF
16	TRBV5-4	.	TRBJ2-3	TRBD2	TGTGCCAGCAGGCCCGCGGGGGTCCGGACCACAGATACGCAGTATTTT	CASRPAGVRTTDTQYF
13	TRBV29-1	.	TRBJ2-7	.	TGCAGCTGCTCCGCTAGCTCAGTCTACGAGCAGTACTTC	CSCSASSVYEQYF
15	TRBV9	.	TRBJ1-2	.	TGTGCCAGCAGCGTAGACGGAGGATTAAACTATGGCTACACCTTC	CASSVDGGLNYGYTF
12	TRBV7-9	.	TRBJ2-1	.	TGTGCCAGCAGCCAAGAGGGTAATGAGCAGTTCTTC	CASSQEGNEQFF
13	TRBV5-4	once	TRBJ1-1	.	TGTGCCAGCAGCCATATAGGGGTCACTGAAGCTTTCTTT	CASSHIGVTEAFF
14	TRBV20-1	.	TRBJ2-3	TRBD1	TGCAGTGCTATATCCGGGACAGCCACAGATACGCAGTATTTT	CSAISGTATDTQYF
13	TRBV5-1	.	TRBJ1-4	.	TGCGCCAGCAGCTTAAGCGGGGATGAAAAACTGTTTTTT	CASSLSGDEKLFF
14	TRBV20-1	once	TRBJ1-4	.	TGCAGTGCTAGAGATAGCAACCTAAATGAAAAACTGTTTTTT	CSARDSNLNEKLFF
16	TRBV19	.	TRBJ2-2	TRBD1	TGTGCCAGCTGCCCTTGGACAGGGGATTTCACCGGGGAGCTGTTTTTT	CASCPWTGDFTGELFF
14	TRBV19	.	TRBJ1-5	TRBD1	TGTGCCAGTAGGTGGGACAGGGGGGGACAGCCCCAGCATTTT	CASRWDRGGQPQHF
12	TRBV2	.	TRBJ1-1	.	TGTGCCAGCAGTGACCCGGGGGCAAGAGCTTTCTTT	CASSDPGARAFF
17	TRBV9	.	TRBJ1-1	.	TGTGCCAGCAGCGTAGGGTCCGAGGGCTTAAGGAACACTGAAGCTTTCTTT	CASSVGSEGLRNTEAFF
15	TRBV19	once	TRBJ1-5	.	TGTGCCAGTAGTATAGAACCAAGAAACAATCAGCCCCAGCATTTT	CASSIEPRNNQPQHF
15	TRBV12-3/TRBV12-4	.	TRBJ1-1	.	TGTGCCAGCAGTCCTTCGGGTCCACTGAACACTGAAGCTTTCTTT	CASSPSGPLNTEAFF
15	TRBV4-2	.	TRBJ2-7	.	TGTGCCAGCAGCCAAGCAAGTACAAGGTCCTACGAGCAGTACTTC	CASSQASTRSYEQYF
17	TRBV27	.	TRBJ2-7	TRBD2	TGTGCCAGCAGTCCCTCGGTCCCTAGCGGGGGTCCCTACGAGCAGTACTTC	CASSPSVPSGGPYEQYF
14	TRBV6-6	.	TRBJ2-7	.	TGTGCCAGCAGCTCCGGGACGGGGAGCTACGAGCAGTACTTC	CASSSGTGSYEQYF
16	TRBV6-6	.	TRBJ2-3	.	TGTGCCAGCAGTGGGAGTGGGGGCCCCAGCACAGATACGCAGTATTTT	CASSGSGGPSTDTQYF
15	TRBV19	.	TRBJ2-3	.	TGTGCCAGTAGTCTCAGCAGATCTAGCACAGATACGCAGTATTTT	CASSLSRSSTDTQYF
15	TRBV10-3	once	TRBJ1-4	TRBD1	TGTGCCATCAGCGAGAGAGGGGGCGCCGGTGAAAAACTGTTTTTT	CAISERGGAGEKLFF
16	TRBV6-1	few	TRBJ1-2	TRBD1	TGTGCCAGCAGTGATCCGGTGGGACAGTTTGTCGATGGCTACACCTTC	CASSDPVGQFVDGYTF
18	TRBV4-2	once	TRBJ2-1	TRBD1	TGTGCCAGCAGCCTCTATCCACCCGGGACAGGGAAAGGGAATGAGCAGTTCTTC	CASSLYPPGTGKGNEQFF
18	TRBV9	.	TRBJ2-1	TRBD2	TGTGCCAGCAGCGTAGCTACGGGTGGAGCGGGGGTGGGGAATGAGCAGTTCTTC	CASSVATGGAGVGNEQFF
12	TRBV20-1	.	TRBJ2-3	.	TGCAGTGCTAGAGGGGGCACAGATACGCAGTATTTT	CSARGGTDTQYF
11	TRBV25-1	.	TRBJ1-4	.	TGTGCCAGCAGTTTGGAGGGAAAACTGTTTTTT	CASSLEGKLFF
13	TRBV7-2	.	TRBJ1-1	.	TGTGCCAGCAGCTCCCAGAGGGGCAGTGAAGCTTTCTTT	CASSSQRGSEAFF